This T cell receptor (beta chain) was sequenced during a study of tumor-infiltrating lymphocytes in primary liver carcinoma. Turning to the study itself: There were tumors of stage T1-T3 N0M0, each 4.2 to 10 cm across. The study obtained roughly 3.5 to 7.5 million productive TCRbeta reads per sample, similar across tissue types. Study results and limitations: The overlap of tumor-adjacent and tumor-blood pairs was smaller than that of tumor region pairs.

Details on this clonotype: The antigen remains unidentified. The junction shows a germline mismatch at one end, possibly a read error.

The CDR3 is 15 amino acids. RNA isolated from unsorted whole blood supplied the blood RNA, with germline DNA also extracted. A constant-region primer primed TCR beta cDNA synthesis from 450 to 550 ng of total RNA. Slightly modified ARM-PCR, run as three nested multiplex PCR rounds, produced the TCR beta libraries. Both of the initial two PCR rounds ran for nine to ten cycles and employed TRBV1-TRBV30 forward primers alongside a C-beta reverse primer. MiXCR, run by TCRdb on the multiplex PCR reads, gives a single entry per CDR3 protein. Here the sample spans some 180,000 distinct CDR3 sequences, about 60% being singletons.

The sequence was collected from a man aged 40-49 years with primary liver carcinoma and hepatitis B virus infection. Input material: peripheral blood. This chain links TRBV12-3 or TRBV12-4 with TRBJ2-2, with D possibly matching TRBD2 (5 bases). The CDR3 sequence: CASNPGPSNTGEPFF. The CDR3 DNA reads TGTGCCAGCAACCCCGGGCCATCGAACACCGGGGAGCCGTTTTTT.